The source of this T cell receptor (beta chain) is a study of CD8+CD57+ T cells in acquired aplastic anemia (dated by TCRdb to 2016 to 2018). In the study overall: A mean of 3.2 ug of DNA, ranging from about 0.17 to 30 ug, was extracted from sorted CD4+ and CD8+ cells. For healthy donor samples, the average read count was around 9.9 million for CD4+ cells and approximately 11 million for CD8+ cells. Results and caveats for the whole study, not just this receptor: Around 28 CD8+ CDR3 sequences were found to be shared between patients and controls, but these sequences appeared to be highly expressed in patients and within the immunodominant clones of the patients. Patients and healthy controls showed no significant difference in CD8+ Simpson's diversity (P=0.060).

This clonotype has only a few counts. The antigen this receptor binds is unknown. Base qualities are not at hand, and no much larger clone is one base apart. In the study, sorted CD4+ and CD8+ blood T cells from patients with severe aplastic anemia and from healthy subjects underwent deep sequencing of TCR repertoires. Ficoll-Paque density gradient centrifugation was used to isolate peripheral blood mononuclear cells. Before DNA was extracted, CD4+ and CD8+ T cells were sorted using either FACS or magnetic beads. Genomic DNA served as template for TCR beta VDJ combination and CDR3 sequence profiling. TCR repertoire sequencing was run on an Illumina HiSeq 2000. The original pipeline was this. Repertoire assessment relied on Simpson's diversity index, CDR3 size and DJ length profiles, and TRBV/TRBJ rearrangement plots. The immunodominant clone was defined as the most abundant DNA sequence in deep sequencing data. CDR3 amino acid sequences were screened for sharing across subjects and were compared with published repertoires and the VDJdb database. TCRdb reprocessed the public reads (quality trimming at Q25 with fastp, clone calling with MiXCR) and kept in-frame beta chains. Here each entry gathers all rows of one CDR3 protein and keeps the most common genes and DNA. TCRdb's processing, not the authors' own work, is the source of the V and J calls. Recorded for this sample are 100,000 to 150,000 distinct CDR3 sequences; more than 40% of them occurred a single time. The top ten clonotypes cover 2% to 3% of the sample.

Spanning cysteine to phenylalanine, the CDR3 consists of 18 amino acids. Only the CDR3 part of the read is kept: 54 bases, read in frame from the first base. For this chain, trimming is 0 bases at the V end and 0 bases at the J end, and the number of junction bases without a gene match is 5. In the germline V gene, CDR1 corresponds to MGHRA and CDR2 to YSYEKL. The source material was sorted CD4+, CD8+, or CD8+CD57+ T cells (not recorded which) from PBMCs. The chain joins TRBV4-1 to TRBJ2-5; TRBD2 agrees with 12 junctional bases. The TCR sequence derives from a human donor in good health, serving as a control. The DNA reads TGCGCCAGCAGCCAAGAGGGGACTAGCGGGTGGTACCAAGAGACCCAGTACTTC. The translation is CASSQEGTSGWYQETQYF.